Listed below are T cell receptor beta chains from one sample, sequenced in a study of blood T cell repertoires in COVID-19. TCRdb's copy holds only in-frame clones and misses some; the assay was immunoSEQ multiplex PCR. The data show about 240,000 clones, around 83% seen once. Sequencing was done on a sample of peripheral blood. These TCRs come from a woman aged 55-70 years with active or convalescent COVID-19. CDR3s include the opening cysteine and the closing phenylalanine or tryptophan. A D gene is named only where the DNA matches it firmly. Size values are once, few and many counts, or a class for expanded clones, and some rows have none.

D: -
V: TRBV5-1
J: TRBJ1-6
size: -
DNA: TGCGCCAGCCATCGGGGGGGCGGGAATTCACCCCTCCACTTT
CDR3: CASHRGGGNSPLHF

D: TRBD2
V: TRBV15
J: TRBJ2-5
size: -
DNA: TGTGCCACCAGCAGGCTGGGACTAGCGGGGGGGCAAGAGACCCAGTACTTC
CDR3: CATSRLGLAGGQETQYF

D: -
V: TRBV21-1
J: TRBJ1-5
size: -
DNA: TGTGCCAGCAGCCCCAGGACAGGGGGTGGATATAGCAATCAGCCCCAGCATTTT
CDR3: CASSPRTGGGYSNQPQHF

D: -
V: TRBV9
J: TRBJ1-1
size: -
DNA: TGTGCCAGCACCTTAGGAGGCTTTGGCACTGAAGCTTTCTTT
CDR3: CASTLGGFGTEAFF

D: -
V: TRBV7-6
J: TRBJ2-7
size: -
DNA: TGTGCCAGCAGCTTAGCGCCGGGTTACGAGCAGTACTTC
CDR3: CASSLAPGYEQYF

D: -
V: TRBV3-1/TRBV3-2
J: TRBJ1-2
size: once
DNA: TGTGCCAGCAGCCAATCCAGGCAAGGATTCTATGGCTACACCTTC
CDR3: CASSQSRQGFYGYTF

D: -
V: TRBV19
J: TRBJ1-1
size: -
DNA: TGTGCCAGTAGTATAGGCGGGGGTTCGCTCGCTGAAGCTTTCTTT
CDR3: CASSIGGGSLAEAFF

D: TRBD1
V: TRBV6-5
J: TRBJ2-1
size: -
DNA: TGTGCCACCCGGAACAGGGGCTACAATGAGCAGTTCTTC
CDR3: CATRNRGYNEQFF

D: -
V: TRBV7-3
J: TRBJ1-1
size: -
DNA: TGTGCCAGCAGCAACAGGGATAGTACTGAAGCTTTCTTT
CDR3: CASSNRDSTEAFF

D: TRBD1
V: TRBV3-1/TRBV3-2
J: TRBJ2-2
size: few
DNA: TGTGCCAGCAGCCGGCGACAGGGGAACACCGGGGAGCTGTTTTTT
CDR3: CASSRRQGNTGELFF

D: -
V: TRBV4-3
J: TRBJ1-1
size: -
DNA: TGCGCCAGCAGCCAAGAGATACAGATTAACACTGAAGCTTTCTTT
CDR3: CASSQEIQINTEAFF

D: -
V: TRBV9
J: TRBJ1-1
size: once
DNA: TGTGCCAGCAGCCAAGAGGGTCATTACACTGAAGCTTTCTTT
CDR3: CASSQEGHYTEAFF

D: TRBD2
V: TRBV5-1
J: TRBJ2-2
size: once
DNA: TGCGCCAGCAGCCTTCGGGGGGGATCGAACACCGGGGAGCTGTTTTTT
CDR3: CASSLRGGSNTGELFF

D: -
V: TRBV5-6
J: TRBJ2-7
size: -
DNA: TGTGCCAGCAGCCTACCGGACATTTCCTACGAGCAGTACTTC
CDR3: CASSLPDISYEQYF

D: -
V: TRBV5-4
J: TRBJ2-7
size: once
DNA: TGTGCCAGCAGCTTTAGGGGCACCACCTACGAGCAGTACTTC
CDR3: CASSFRGTTYEQYF

D: -
V: TRBV6-5
J: TRBJ2-7
size: once
DNA: TGTGCCAGCAGTTATTTGGCAGGGTCCTACGAGCAGTACTTC
CDR3: CASSYLAGSYEQYF

D: -
V: TRBV7-9
J: TRBJ1-6
size: -
DNA: TGTGCCAGCAGCTTAGGGTCAGGATTCTATAATTCACCCCTCCACTTT
CDR3: CASSLGSGFYNSPLHF

D: TRBD2
V: TRBV7-2
J: TRBJ2-5
size: -
DNA: TGTGCCAGCAGCTTAGCTTCCAGGGAGGGAGAGACCCAGTACTTC
CDR3: CASSLASREGETQYF

D: -
V: TRBV14
J: TRBJ1-2
size: -
DNA: TGTGCCAGCAGCCAAGCGTCTCAGGGCATCTATGGCTACACCTTC
CDR3: CASSQASQGIYGYTF

D: TRBD1
V: TRBV6-1
J: TRBJ1-3
size: few
DNA: TGTGCCAGCAGTGAAGGGGGACAGATCGTCTCTGGAAACACCATATATTTT
CDR3: CASSEGGQIVSGNTIYF

D: TRBD1
V: TRBV18
J: TRBJ1-1
size: -
DNA: TGTGCCAGCTCACCTATTCAGACAGGGTCGAACACTGAAGCTTTCTTT
CDR3: CASSPIQTGSNTEAFF

D: -
V: TRBV4-2
J: TRBJ2-1
size: -
DNA: TGTGCCAGCAGCCAAGATATCGCTCGTCGGTACAATGAGCAGTTCTTC
CDR3: CASSQDIARRYNEQFF

D: TRBD1
V: TRBV18
J: TRBJ2-1
size: -
DNA: TGTGCCAGCTCACCATTGACAGGGATCGGTAATGAGCAGTTCTTC
CDR3: CASSPLTGIGNEQFF

D: -
V: TRBV27
J: TRBJ1-2
size: -
DNA: TGTGCCAGCAGTTCTGGTCCAGCTCCGGGTGGCTACACCTTC
CDR3: CASSSGPAPGGYTF

D: -
V: TRBV28
J: TRBJ2-1
size: -
DNA: TGTGCCAGCAGTTTAGGTGGGCTTAGCTCCTACAATGAGCAGTTCTTC
CDR3: CASSLGGLSSYNEQFF

D: -
V: TRBV11-2
J: TRBJ1-2
size: once
DNA: TGTGCCAGCAGCTTACGGGGAGATAACTATGGCTACACCTTC
CDR3: CASSLRGDNYGYTF

D: -
V: TRBV7-3
J: TRBJ1-1
size: once
DNA: TGTGCCAGCAAACCCGCCCGGAGGGCGAACACTGAAGCTTTCTTT
CDR3: CASKPARRANTEAFF

D: TRBD1
V: TRBV19
J: TRBJ1-2
size: -
DNA: TGTGCCAGTAGCCCCCTAGGGACAGGATCGCGGGGTGGCTACACCTTC
CDR3: CASSPLGTGSRGGYTF

D: -
V: TRBV15
J: TRBJ1-5
size: -
DNA: TGTGCCACCAGCTGGATGGGGGGTCAGCCCCAGCATTTT
CDR3: CATSWMGGQPQHF

D: -
V: TRBV23-1
J: TRBJ2-7
size: -
DNA: TGCGCCAGCAGTCAATCTGACAGAACCTACGAGCAGTACTTC
CDR3: CASSQSDRTYEQYF

D: TRBD1
V: TRBV10-3
J: TRBJ2-5
size: -
DNA: TGTGCCATCAGTGAAGCTACAGGGGGGTTGGAGACCCAGTACTTC
CDR3: CAISEATGGLETQYF

D: -
V: TRBV2
J: TRBJ2-3
size: -
DNA: TGTGCCAGCTCCTGGATGCAGGGATTCGCAGATACGCAGTATTTT
CDR3: CASSWMQGFADTQYF

D: TRBD1
V: TRBV4-1
J: TRBJ2-7
size: once
DNA: TGCGCCAGCAGCCAAGGACAGGGGAACGCTTACGAGCAGTACTTC
CDR3: CASSQGQGNAYEQYF

D: TRBD1
V: TRBV18
J: TRBJ1-3
size: once
DNA: TGTGCCAGCACCATCACAGGGGGCCTTGGAAACACCATATATTTT
CDR3: CASTITGGLGNTIYF

D: -
V: TRBV12-3/TRBV12-4
J: TRBJ1-2
size: -
DNA: TGTGCCAGCAGTTTTCTCCAGGGGTCTGGCTACACCTTC
CDR3: CASSFLQGSGYTF

D: -
V: TRBV7-9
J: TRBJ2-7
size: -
DNA: TGTGCCAGCAGCTTTACAGGGAAACCTTACGAGCAGTACTTC
CDR3: CASSFTGKPYEQYF

D: TRBD2
V: TRBV6-6
J: TRBJ2-5
size: -
DNA: TGTGCCAGCAGGGGTAGCGGGGGGGCAAGGGAGACCCAGTACTTC
CDR3: CASRGSGGARETQYF

D: -
V: TRBV12-3/TRBV12-4
J: TRBJ1-1
size: -
DNA: TGTGCCAGCAGTATCGACAGGACCACTGAAGCTTTCTTT
CDR3: CASSIDRTTEAFF

D: -
V: TRBV7-3
J: TRBJ1-1
size: -
DNA: TGTGCCAGCAGCCTCTCTACTGACACTGAAGCTTTCTTT
CDR3: CASSLSTDTEAFF

D: TRBD1
V: TRBV18
J: TRBJ1-1
size: -
DNA: TGTGCCAGCTCACCACAGCGTGCGGGACAGGGAGCGAACACTGAAGCTTTCTTT
CDR3: CASSPQRAGQGANTEAFF

D: -
V: TRBV15
J: TRBJ1-1
size: few
DNA: TGTGCCACCAGCAGCTACAGGGCCGCGAACACTGAAGCTTTCTTT
CDR3: CATSSYRAANTEAFF

D: -
V: TRBV2
J: TRBJ1-5
size: -
DNA: TGTGCCAGCAACGGAGAGAATCAGCCCCAGCATTTT
CDR3: CASNGENQPQHF

D: TRBD1
V: TRBV3-1/TRBV3-2
J: TRBJ2-1
size: few
DNA: TGTGCCAGCAGCCAAGGGGGGACAGCCTACAATGAGCAGTTCTTC
CDR3: CASSQGGTAYNEQFF

D: -
V: TRBV18
J: TRBJ2-7
size: -
DNA: TGTGCCAGCTCAACCGGTATGAGGATCGAGCAGTACTTC
CDR3: CASSTGMRIEQYF

D: -
V: TRBV6-6
J: TRBJ1-1
size: -
DNA: TGTGCCAGCAGTCAAATAACAGGGTCTGAAGCTTTCTTT
CDR3: CASSQITGSEAFF

D: -
V: TRBV6-2/TRBV6-3
J: TRBJ2-5
size: -
DNA: TGTGCCAGCAGTTACTCACCGGGTGTGGACCAGTACTTC
CDR3: CASSYSPGVDQYF

D: -
V: TRBV27
J: TRBJ2-7
size: -
DNA: TGTGCCAGCAGTTCTAAGTCGGGAGCGGGCGAGCAGTACTTC
CDR3: CASSSKSGAGEQYF

D: TRBD2
V: TRBV7-2
J: TRBJ2-3
size: -
DNA: TGTGCCAGCAGCTTCCTTTCTAGCGGGGGGCGGGGAGATACGCAGTATTTT
CDR3: CASSFLSSGGRGDTQYF

D: -
V: TRBV19
J: TRBJ1-4
size: -
DNA: TGTGCCAGTAGCGACGGAGGCGAAGAAAAACTGTTTTTT
CDR3: CASSDGGEEKLFF